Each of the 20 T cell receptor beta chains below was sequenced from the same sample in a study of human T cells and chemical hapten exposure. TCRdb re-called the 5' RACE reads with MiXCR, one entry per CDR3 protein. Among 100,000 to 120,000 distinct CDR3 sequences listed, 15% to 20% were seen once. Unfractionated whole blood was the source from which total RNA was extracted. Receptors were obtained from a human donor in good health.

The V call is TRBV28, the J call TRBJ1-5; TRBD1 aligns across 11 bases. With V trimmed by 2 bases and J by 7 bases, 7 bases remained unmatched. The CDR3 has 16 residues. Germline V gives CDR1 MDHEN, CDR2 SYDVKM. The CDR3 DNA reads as TGTGCCAGCAGTTTACGGACAGGGGGCGCGGGCCAGCCCCAGCATTTT. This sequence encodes CASSLRTGGAGQPQHF.

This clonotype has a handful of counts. CDR3 coding DNA: TGTGCCAGCTCACCAAGGACAGGGCAGGGAAACACTGAAGCTTTCTTT. It yields the protein CASSPRTGQGNTEAFF. The chain links TRBV18 to TRBJ1-1; 8 bases agree with TRBD1. The CDR3 sequence is 16 residues long. The germline V gene encodes CDR1 KGHSH and CDR2 LQKENI. J was trimmed by 2 bases and V by 2 bases; bases with no gene match: 7.

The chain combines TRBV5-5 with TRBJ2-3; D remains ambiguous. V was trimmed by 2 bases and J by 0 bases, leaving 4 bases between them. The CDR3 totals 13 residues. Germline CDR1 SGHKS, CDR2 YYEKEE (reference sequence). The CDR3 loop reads CASSFLSTDTQYF. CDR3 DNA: TGTGCCAGCAGCTTTTTAAGCACAGATACGCAGTATTTT.

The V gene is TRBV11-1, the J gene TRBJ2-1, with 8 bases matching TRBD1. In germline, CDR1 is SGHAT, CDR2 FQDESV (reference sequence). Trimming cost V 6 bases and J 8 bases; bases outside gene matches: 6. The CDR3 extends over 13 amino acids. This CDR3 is CASSPGGGDEQFF. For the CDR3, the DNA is TGTGCCAGCAGTCCAGGGGGCGGGGATGAGCAGTTCTTC.

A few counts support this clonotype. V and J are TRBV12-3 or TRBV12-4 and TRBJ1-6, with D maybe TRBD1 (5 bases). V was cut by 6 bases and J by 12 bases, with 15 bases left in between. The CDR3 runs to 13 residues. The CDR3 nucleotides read TGTGCCAGCAGCCACGGACCTGGGGGACCCCTCCACTTT. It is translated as CASSHGPGGPLHF.

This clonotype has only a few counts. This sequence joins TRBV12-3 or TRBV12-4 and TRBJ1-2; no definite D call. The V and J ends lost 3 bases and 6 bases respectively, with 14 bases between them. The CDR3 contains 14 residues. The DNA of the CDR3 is TGTGCCAGCAGTTTCCTTAGGCAGCTGGATGGCTACACCTTC. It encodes CASSFLRQLDGYTF.

CDR3 bases: TGTGCCAGCAGCCTGCGGACAGCGAACTATGGCTACACCTTC. This sequence encodes CASSLRTANYGYTF. This chain links TRBV3-1 with TRBJ1-2; D possibly corresponds to TRBD1 (6 bases). The CDR3 has 14 residues. The V end lost 4 bases, the J end lost 2 bases, and 11 bases lay between the germline ends. The germline gives CDR1 LGHDT, CDR2 YNNKEL (reference sequence).

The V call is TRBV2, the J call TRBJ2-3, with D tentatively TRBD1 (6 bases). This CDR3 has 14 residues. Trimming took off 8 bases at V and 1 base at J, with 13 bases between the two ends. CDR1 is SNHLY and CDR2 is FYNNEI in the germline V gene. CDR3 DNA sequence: TGTGCCAGCTTAAAGGACAGAGGCACAGATACGCAGTATTTT. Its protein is CASLKDRGTDTQYF.

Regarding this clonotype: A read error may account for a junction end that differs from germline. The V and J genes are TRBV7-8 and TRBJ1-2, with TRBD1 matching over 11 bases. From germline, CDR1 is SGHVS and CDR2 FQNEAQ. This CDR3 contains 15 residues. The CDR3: CASSSRDRGNYGDTF. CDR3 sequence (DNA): TGTGCCAGCAGCTCCCGGGACAGGGGGAACTATGGCGACACCTTC.

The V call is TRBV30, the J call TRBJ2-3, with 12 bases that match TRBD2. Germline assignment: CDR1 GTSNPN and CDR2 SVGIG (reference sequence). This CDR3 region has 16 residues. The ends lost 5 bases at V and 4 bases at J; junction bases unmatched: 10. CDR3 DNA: TGTGCCTGGGCCCGAGAGACTAGCGGGAGCCCAGATACGCAGTATTTT. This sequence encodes CAWARETSGSPDTQYF.

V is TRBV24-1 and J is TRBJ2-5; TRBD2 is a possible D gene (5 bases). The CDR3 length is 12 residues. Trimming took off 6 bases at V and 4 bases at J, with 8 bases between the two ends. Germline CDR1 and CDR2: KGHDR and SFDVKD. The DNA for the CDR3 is TGTGCCACCAGTCGGGGAAGAGAGACCCAGTACTTC. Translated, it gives CATSRGRETQYF.

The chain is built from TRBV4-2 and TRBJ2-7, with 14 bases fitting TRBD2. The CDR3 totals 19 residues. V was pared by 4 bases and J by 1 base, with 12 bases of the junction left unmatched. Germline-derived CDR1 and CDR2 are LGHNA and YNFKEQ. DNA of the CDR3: TGTGCCAGCAGCCCTGAGACCGGGACTAGCGGGAGCCTGTCCTACGAGCAGTACTTC. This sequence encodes CASSPETGTSGSLSYEQYF.

CDR3 DNA: TGTGCCAGCAGCAGGCAGCTGGCAGGGAGTCCCGGGGAGCTGTTTTTT. Translating gives CASSRQLAGSPGELFF. The chain uses TRBV3-1 and TRBJ2-2; D could derive from TRBD1 or TRBD2 (5 bases each). Germline CDR1 LGHDT, CDR2 YNNKEL (reference sequence). Deletions cut 5 bases from V and 6 bases from J, with 19 bases between. CDR3 length: 16 residues.

CDR3 sequence (DNA): TGTGCCAGCAGACCGGGACAGGGAAGCTACGAGCAGTACTTC. This codes for CASRPGQGSYEQYF. The chain has TRBV6-5 and TRBJ2-7; TRBD1 aligns across 9 bases. CDR1 and CDR2 from the germline V gene are MNHEY and SVGAGI. The CDR3 consists of 14 residues. The ends lost 6 bases at V and 3 bases at J; junction bases unmatched: 6.

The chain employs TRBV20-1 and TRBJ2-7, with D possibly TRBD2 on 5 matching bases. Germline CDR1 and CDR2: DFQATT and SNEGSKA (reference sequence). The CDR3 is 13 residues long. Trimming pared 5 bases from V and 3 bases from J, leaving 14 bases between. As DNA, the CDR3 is TGCAGTGCTCAGGATGGGAGAGGCTACGAGCAGTACTTC. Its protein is CSAQDGRGYEQYF.

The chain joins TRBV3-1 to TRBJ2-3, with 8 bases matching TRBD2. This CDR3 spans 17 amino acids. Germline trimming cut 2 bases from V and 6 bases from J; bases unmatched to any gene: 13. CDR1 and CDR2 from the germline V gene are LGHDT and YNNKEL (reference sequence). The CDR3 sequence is CASSQYPPSGYEDTQYF. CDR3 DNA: TGTGCCAGCAGCCAATACCCCCCTAGCGGGTACGAGGATACGCAGTATTTT.

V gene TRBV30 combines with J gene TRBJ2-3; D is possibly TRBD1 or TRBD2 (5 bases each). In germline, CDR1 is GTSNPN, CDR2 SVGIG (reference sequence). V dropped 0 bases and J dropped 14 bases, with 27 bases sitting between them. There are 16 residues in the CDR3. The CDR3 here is CAWSVLSSRNGGVAYF. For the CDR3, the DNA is TGTGCCTGGAGTGTATTGAGCTCGAGAAATGGGGGAGTAGCGTATTTT. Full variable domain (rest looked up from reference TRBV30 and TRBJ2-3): SQTIHQWPATLVQPVGSPLSLECTVEGTSNPNLYWYRQAAGRGLQLLFYSVGIGQISSEVPQNLSASRPQDRQFILSSKKLLLSDSGFYLCAWSVLSSRNGGVAYFGPGTRLTVL.

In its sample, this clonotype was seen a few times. CDR3 sequence (DNA): TGTGCCAGCAGTTCCCGACAGGGGCCCTCTGAAGCTTTCTTT. Protein: CASSSRQGPSEAFF. The V gene is TRBV28, the J gene TRBJ1-1, with TRBD1 matching over 8 bases. Germline CDR1 MDHEN, CDR2 SYDVKM. The CDR3 length is 14 residues. J was trimmed by 6 bases and V by 4 bases; bases with no gene match: 7. Full variable domain (remainder filled in from reference TRBV28 and TRBJ1-1): DVKVTQSSRYLVKRTGEKVFLECVQDMDHENMFWYRQDPGLGLRLIYFSYDVKMKEKGDIPEGYSVSREKKERFSLILESASTNQTSMYLCASSSRQGPSEAFFGQGTRLTVV.

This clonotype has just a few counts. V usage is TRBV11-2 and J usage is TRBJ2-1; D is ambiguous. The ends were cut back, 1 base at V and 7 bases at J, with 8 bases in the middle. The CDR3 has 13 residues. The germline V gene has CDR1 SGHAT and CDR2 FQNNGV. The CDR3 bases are TGTGCCAGCAGCTTAGTACCCTTTAATGAGCAGTTCTTC. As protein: CASSLVPFNEQFF.

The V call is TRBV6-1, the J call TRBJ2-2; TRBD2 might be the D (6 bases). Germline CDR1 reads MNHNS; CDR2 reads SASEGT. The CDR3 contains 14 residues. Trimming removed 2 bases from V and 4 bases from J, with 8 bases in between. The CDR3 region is CASSEWRGTGELFF. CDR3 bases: TGTGCCAGCAGTGAATGGCGGGGCACCGGGGAGCTGTTTTTT.